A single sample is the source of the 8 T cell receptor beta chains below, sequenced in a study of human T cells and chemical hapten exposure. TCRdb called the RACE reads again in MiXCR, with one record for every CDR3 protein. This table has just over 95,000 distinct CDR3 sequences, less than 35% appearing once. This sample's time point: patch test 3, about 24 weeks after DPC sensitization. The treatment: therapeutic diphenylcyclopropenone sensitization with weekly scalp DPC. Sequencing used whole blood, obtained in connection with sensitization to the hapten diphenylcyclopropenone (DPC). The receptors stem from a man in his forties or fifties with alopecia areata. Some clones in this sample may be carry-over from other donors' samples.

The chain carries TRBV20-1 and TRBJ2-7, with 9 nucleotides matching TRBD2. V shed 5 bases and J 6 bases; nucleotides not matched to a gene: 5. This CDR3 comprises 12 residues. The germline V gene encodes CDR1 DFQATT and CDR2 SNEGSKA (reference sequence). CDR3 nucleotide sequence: TGCAGTGCTGGGCTAGCGGGAACCGAGCAGTACTTC. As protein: CSAGLAGTEQYF.

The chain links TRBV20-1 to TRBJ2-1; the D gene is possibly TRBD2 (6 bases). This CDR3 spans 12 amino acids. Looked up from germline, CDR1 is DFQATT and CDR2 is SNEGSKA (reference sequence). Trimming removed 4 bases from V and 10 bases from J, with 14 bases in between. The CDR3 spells CSAIPEGWEQFF. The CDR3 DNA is TGCAGTGCTATCCCGGAGGGATGGGAGCAGTTCTTC.

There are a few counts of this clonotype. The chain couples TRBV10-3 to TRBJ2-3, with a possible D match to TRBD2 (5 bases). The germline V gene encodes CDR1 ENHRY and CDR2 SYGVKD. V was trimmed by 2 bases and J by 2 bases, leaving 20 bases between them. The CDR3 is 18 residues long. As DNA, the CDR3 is TGTGCCATCAGTGAGACCGACATCGGACTGAAGGACACAGATACGCAGTATTTT. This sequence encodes CAISETDIGLKDTDTQYF.

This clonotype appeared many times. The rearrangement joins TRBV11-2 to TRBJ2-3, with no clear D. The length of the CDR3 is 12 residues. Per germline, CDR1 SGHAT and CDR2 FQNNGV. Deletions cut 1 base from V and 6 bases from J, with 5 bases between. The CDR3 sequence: CASSLGADTQYF. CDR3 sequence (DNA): TGTGCCAGCAGCTTAGGCGCGGATACGCAGTATTTT.

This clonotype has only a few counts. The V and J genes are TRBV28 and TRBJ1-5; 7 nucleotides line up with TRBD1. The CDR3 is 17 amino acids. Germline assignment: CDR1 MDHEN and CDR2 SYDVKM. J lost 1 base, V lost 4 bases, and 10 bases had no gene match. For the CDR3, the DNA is TGTGCCAGCAGTTCACAGGGGACGGTTAGGAGCAATCAGCCCCAGCATTTT. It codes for CASSSQGTVRSNQPQHF.

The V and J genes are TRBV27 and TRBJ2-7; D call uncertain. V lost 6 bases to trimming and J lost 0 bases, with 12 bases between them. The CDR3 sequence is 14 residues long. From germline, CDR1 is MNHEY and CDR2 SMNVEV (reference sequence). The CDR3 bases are TGTGCCAGCAGCCCTCAGGTACTCTCCTACGAGCAGTACTTC. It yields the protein CASSPQVLSYEQYF.

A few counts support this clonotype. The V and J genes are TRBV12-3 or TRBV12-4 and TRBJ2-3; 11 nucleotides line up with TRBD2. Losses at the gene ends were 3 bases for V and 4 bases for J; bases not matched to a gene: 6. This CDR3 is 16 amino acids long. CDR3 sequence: CASSLELAGVADTQYF. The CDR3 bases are TGTGCCAGCAGTTTGGAACTAGCGGGAGTAGCAGATACGCAGTATTTT.

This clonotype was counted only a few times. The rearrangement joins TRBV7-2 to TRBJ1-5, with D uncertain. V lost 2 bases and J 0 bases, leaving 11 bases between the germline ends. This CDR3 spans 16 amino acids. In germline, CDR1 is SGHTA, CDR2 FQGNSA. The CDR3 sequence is CASSLRQDYSNQPQHF. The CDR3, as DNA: TGTGCCAGCAGCTTACGGCAGGACTATAGCAATCAGCCCCAGCATTTT. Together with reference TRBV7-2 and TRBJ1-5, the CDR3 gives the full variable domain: GAGVSQSPSNKVTEKGKDVELRCDPISGHTALYWYRQSLGQGLEFLIYFQGNSAPDKSGLPSDRFSAERTGGSVSTLTIQRTQQEDSAVYLCASSLRQDYSNQPQHFGDGTRLSIL.